The T cell receptor (beta chain) described here comes from a study of Graves' ophthalmopathy and Graves' hyperthyroidism. Study context: Peripheral blood was obtained at first diagnosis, ahead of any treatment.

This CDR3 contains 13 residues. The V end was cut by 3 bases, the J end by 5 bases, with 11 bases between. CDR1 is KGHSH and CDR2 is LQKENI in the germline V gene. Overall study findings and caveats: Classification of ophthalmopathy versus stable hyperthyroidism by a 13-signature model yielded 85% to 90% sensitivity and just under 83% specificity.

The TCR beta CDR3 regions underwent amplification from RNA transcripts. An opening RT-PCR round employed HTBI primers and preceded a second-round multiplex PCR. TCRdb fed the multiplex PCR reads into MiXCR, producing one record per CDR3 protein. The table has roughly 420,000 distinct CDR3 sequences, around 21% seen once. Concerning this clonotype: The target antigen is unknown.

The sequence was obtained from a woman in her late teens or twenties with stable Graves' hyperthyroidism. Specimen: peripheral blood. The chain carries TRBV18 and TRBJ2-7; D possibly matches TRBD1 or TRBD2 (6 bases each). The CDR3 nucleotides read TGTGCCAGCTCACCCCTGGGGGGCCACGAGCAGTACTTC. It encodes CASSPLGGHEQYF.